The T cell receptor (beta chain) described here comes from a study of OX40 agonist ivuxolimab in advanced cancers. The V gene lost 0 bases and the J gene lost 2 bases, with 8 bases spanning the gap. There are 14 residues in the CDR3. Looked up from germline, CDR1 is ENHRY and CDR2 is SYGVKD. The protocol was immunoSEQ multiplex PCR, while the TCRdb copy is restricted to in-frame clones and leaves out a portion. Of more than 75,000 clones in the sample, about 88% were seen once. This sequence joins TRBV10-3 and TRBJ2-7, with D tentatively TRBD2 (5 bases). The specimen was CD4+ or CD8+ T cells sorted from blood, collected in a trial of the OX40 agonist ivuxolimab. This sequence originates from an adult with an advanced solid tumor such as melanoma, head and neck, liver or kidney cancer. The CDR3 reads CAISESGSTYEQYF. CDR3 coding DNA: TGTGCCATCAGTGAGTCGGGGAGTACCTACGAGCAGTACTTC.